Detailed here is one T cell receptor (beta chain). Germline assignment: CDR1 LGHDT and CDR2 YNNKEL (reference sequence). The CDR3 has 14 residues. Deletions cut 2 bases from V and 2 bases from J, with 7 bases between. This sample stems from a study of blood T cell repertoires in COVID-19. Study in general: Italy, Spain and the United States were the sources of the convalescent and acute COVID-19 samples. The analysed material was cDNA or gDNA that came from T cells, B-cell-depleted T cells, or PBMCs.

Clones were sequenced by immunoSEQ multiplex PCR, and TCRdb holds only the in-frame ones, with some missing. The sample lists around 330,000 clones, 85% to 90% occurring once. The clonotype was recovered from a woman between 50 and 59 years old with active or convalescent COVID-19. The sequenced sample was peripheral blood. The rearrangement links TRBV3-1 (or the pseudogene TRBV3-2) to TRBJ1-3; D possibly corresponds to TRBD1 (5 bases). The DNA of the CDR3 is TGTGCCAGCAGCCAATCCAGGGCTGGAAACACCATATATTTT. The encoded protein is CASSQSRAGNTIYF.